The present entry profiles one T cell receptor beta chain with its context. No cognate antigen has been identified for it. No base-level quality is on record; no much larger clone is a single base apart. One collaborating source in Seattle enrolled patients while the patients were actively infected and followed the patients over time throughout the course of disease. Collaborating institutions collected whole blood in K2EDTA tubes following their own protocols. Collaborator samples were shipped for TCRbeta analysis as frozen whole blood, isolated PBMCs, or DNA extracted from either sample type. These data come from a study of blood T cell repertoires in COVID-19 (TCRdb year 2020). With respect to the entire study: The collaborator samples originated in the United States, Italy and Spain and spanned the acute and convalescent phases of COVID-19. The sample metadata nearly always contained a de-identified subject ID, COVID-19 status, age in years and sex. The repertoires were released in a freely available public database intended as a resource for research on the immune response to SARS-CoV-2. Subjects who had been exposed to COVID-19, were actively infected with it, or had recovered from it provided the deeply sampled blood TCRbeta repertoires that made up the dataset. Where available, HLA class I and class II types were taken from metadata supplied by the sample provider and were not determined by assay-based typing. The material from the prospective study consisted of cDNA or gDNA derived from T cells, B-cell-depleted T cells, or PBMCs. The samples were drawn from the first 160 participants of the ongoing ImmuneRACE study and from more than 1,000 subjects provided by 6 global collaborators.

Results and caveats for the whole study, not just this receptor: The quantity of clinical and demographic metadata differed by source and by participant and was supplied without curation.

The germline ends are 10 bases apart after V is trimmed by 5 bases and J by 0 bases. The CDR3 holds 14 amino acids from the cysteine to the phenylalanine. The DNA shown is the 42-base CDR3, in frame from base 1. CDR1 and CDR2, looked up from the germline V gene (reference sequence), are MNHEY and SMNVEV. The immunoSEQ Assay, a bias-controlled multiplex PCR, was used to amplify TCRbeta CDR3 regions from genomic DNA. The source study handled its data this way. Nucleated cell counts per sample were estimated from amplification of reference gene primers within the assay. To quantify the absolute abundance of each unique TCRbeta CDR3 rearrangement, sequence reads were collapsed and filtered. For each sample, productive Simpson clonality was calculated as the square root of Simpson's diversity index over productive rearrangements. The source is immuneACCESS, and TCRdb retained only in-frame sequences with V and J called. Part of the clones is not carried over; for the studies checked, unresolved V genes explain less than half of this, and the remainder is unexplained. For V, J and clone size, that table is used; D and trimming come from the DNA. This sample comprises about 250,000 clones, around 89% of them detected only once. The ten largest clones take up roughly 6.7% of the sample.

The V and J genes are TRBV27 and TRBJ1-2; matching of 5 bases hints at TRBD1 as the D gene. The source is a woman younger than 45 with COVID-19, enrolled during active disease. What was sequenced was peripheral blood. The DNA is as follows: TGTGCCAGCAGTCCCAGGGAATCTAACTATGGCTACACCTTC. The encoded protein is CASSPRESNYGYTF.